This note documents a single T cell receptor beta chain sequence. These data come from a study of blood T cell repertoires in COVID-19. About the study: Italy, Spain and the United States were the sources of the convalescent and acute COVID-19 samples.

Sequenced by immunoSEQ multiplex PCR; TCRdb stores in-frame clones only, minus some. The data contain 200,000 to 250,000 clones, around 82% of them singletons. The sequencing input was peripheral blood. The clonotype originates from a woman in her seventies with acute or convalescent COVID-19.

The CDR3 coding sequence is TGCGCCAGCAGCTCTCTAGGTCAACCAGGGGACACCACTGAAGCTTTCTTT. Its translation: CASSSLGQPGDTTEAFF. The chain carries TRBV5-1 and TRBJ1-1; maybe TRBD1 (6 bases). Deletions cut 3 bases from V and 4 bases from J, with 22 bases between. The CDR3 contains 17 residues. Germline CDR1 is SGHRS and CDR2 is YFSETQ.